This TCR beta chain originates from a study of vaccination effects on CD4 cells after COVID-19. Study-wide results and limits: By a late point after vaccination, infection- and vaccine-induced clones had shrunk markedly through clonal contraction.

Using immunoSEQ multiplex PCR, the repertoire was profiled, and TCRdb retains in-frame clones only, with some absent. The sample contains about 15,000 clones, around 64% of which appear only once. Antigen-specific CD4+ T cells were first expanded with viral peptide pools by the ViraFEST assay and only then sequenced. At the end of about 9 days of culture, CD4+ T cells were isolated. Each participant received a vaccine that was either BNT162b2 or mRNA-1273, given as two doses. For this clone: Its antigen is still unknown.

The germline V gene has CDR1 MDHEN and CDR2 SYDVKM. Trimming removed 5 bases from V and 5 bases from J; junction bases left unmatched: 6. This CDR3 contains 14 residues. Source: CD4+ T cells from PBMCs cultured with SARS-CoV-2 spike peptides, taken after COVID-19 vaccination. The TCR sequence derives from a human donor who received a COVID-19 vaccine. The chain employs TRBV28 and TRBJ2-5; 9 bases agree with TRBD2. The CDR3 spells CASSRAGGAETQYF. The CDR3 DNA is TGTGCCAGCAGTCGGGCGGGAGGGGCGGAGACCCAGTACTTC.